Listed here are 3 T cell receptor beta chains from one sample, sequenced in a study of regulatory T cells in long-lasting Graves disease. TCR beta libraries were built with iRepertoire HTBI primers and Arm-PCR of CDR3 regions. TCRdb fed the multiplex PCR reads into MiXCR, producing one record per CDR3 protein. The sample has roughly 360,000 distinct CDR3 sequences; about 23% are singletons. Time point specified: persistent/refractory GD, antithyroid drugs over 5 years with positive TRAb. Extracted RNA from PBMCs served as the source of the TCR library. Sequences were derived from peripheral blood mononuclear cells (PBMCs), sampled when the disease was refractory, from a patient treated with antithyroid drugs. These receptors all stem from a woman aged 40 to 50 with Graves disease.

This chain links TRBV3-1 with TRBJ2-7; the match to TRBD1 covers 7 bases. V was clipped by 5 bases and J by 0 bases; unmatched bases: 7. The CDR3 consists of 15 residues. Germline lookup yields CDR1 LGHDT and CDR2 YNNKEL (reference sequence). The CDR3 spells CASSVGQLSSYEQYF. Written as DNA, the CDR3 is TGTGCCAGCAGCGTGGGACAGTTGAGCTCCTACGAGCAGTACTTC.

Comment on this clonotype: A much more abundant neighbour one base away suggests this may be a read error. Given the absence of the conserved phenylalanine or tryptophan at the CDR3 end, a read error is likely. The chain is built from TRBV7-8 and TRBJ2-7; TRBD1 aligns across 9 bases. Germline CDR1 is SGHVS and CDR2 is FQNEAQ. The CDR3 is 14 amino acids. With V trimmed by 5 bases and J by 3 bases, 5 bases remained unmatched. The DNA of the CDR3 is TGTGCCAGCAGCCCGGGACAGGGTGACTACGAGCAGTACCTC. It encodes CASSPGQGDYEQYL.

This chain connects TRBV14 to TRBJ2-2; maybe TRBD2 (6 bases). This CDR3 has 16 residues. The V gene lost 4 bases and the J gene lost 2 bases, with 14 bases spanning the gap. Germline V gene sequence: CDR1 SGHDN, CDR2 FVKESK. CDR3 nucleotide sequence: TGTGCCAGCAGCCTCACAGCGGGCTTAAACACCGGGGAGCTGTTTTTT. Translation: CASSLTAGLNTGELFF.